This T cell receptor beta chain was captured in a study of naive and memory T cell subsets. Findings of the study overall: Possibly reflecting memory cells re-expressing CD45RA, a few larger clonotypes occurred in naive repertoires, especially CD8. Gini index rose across naive, CM, EM and EMRA in CD4 and CD8.

Trimming took 2 bases from V and 2 from J, leaving 16 bases between them. Germline loops: CDR1 MDHEN, CDR2 SYDVKM. The CDR3 is made up of 16 amino acids. With regard to this clonotype: As yet, its antigen is unknown.

Four subsets defined by CD45RA and CD27 were sorted after CD3, CD4, CD8 and live/dead staining. Two oligonucleotides, mixed equimolar, formed the beta constant-region primer covering TRBC1 and TRBC2. Nested alpha and beta constant-region primers with the SP2 primer drove four PCR rounds on ligated cDNA. Using its own MiXCR run on the UMI-ligation and nested PCR reads, TCRdb lists one record per CDR3 protein. The repertoire holds 150,000 or so distinct CDR3 sequences, roughly 22% seen once, with 0.11% in the top ten. This chain uses TRBV28 with TRBJ2-7; D could derive from TRBD1 or TRBD2 (7 bases each). Sequencing was carried out using naive CD4+ T cells from blood. The receptor was derived from a human donor in good health. The CDR3 loop reads CASSLIGQGGTYEQYF. CDR3 nucleotides: TGTGCCAGCAGTTTAATAGGGCAGGGGGGGACCTACGAGCAGTACTTC.